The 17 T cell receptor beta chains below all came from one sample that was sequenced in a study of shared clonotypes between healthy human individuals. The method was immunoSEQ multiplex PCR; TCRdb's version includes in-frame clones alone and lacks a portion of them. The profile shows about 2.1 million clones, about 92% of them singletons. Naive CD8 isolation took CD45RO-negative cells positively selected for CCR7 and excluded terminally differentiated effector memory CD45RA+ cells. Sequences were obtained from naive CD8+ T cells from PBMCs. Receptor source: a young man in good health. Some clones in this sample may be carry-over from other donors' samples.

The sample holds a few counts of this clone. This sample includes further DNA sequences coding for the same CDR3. CDR3 residues: CSARDIEAFF. For the CDR3, the DNA is TGCAGTGCTAGAGATATTGAAGCTTTCTTT. This sequence joins TRBV20-1 and TRBJ1-1; D gene unclear. In germline, CDR1 is DFQATT, CDR2 SNEGSKA (reference sequence). The CDR3 loop spans 10 amino acids. The V and J ends lost 0 bases and 7 bases respectively, with 3 bases between them.

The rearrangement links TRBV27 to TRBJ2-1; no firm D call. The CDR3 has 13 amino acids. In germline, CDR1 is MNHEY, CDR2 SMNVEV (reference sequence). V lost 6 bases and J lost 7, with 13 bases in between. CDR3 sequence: CASRSLGINEQFF. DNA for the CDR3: TGTGCCAGCAGATCCCTAGGAATTAATGAGCAGTTCTTC.

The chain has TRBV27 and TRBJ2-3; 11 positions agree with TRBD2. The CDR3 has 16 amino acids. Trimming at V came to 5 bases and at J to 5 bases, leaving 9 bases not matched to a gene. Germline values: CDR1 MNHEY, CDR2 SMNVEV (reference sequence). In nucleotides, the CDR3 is TGTGCCAGCAGTACCTATAGCGGGAGGGCCGAAGATACGCAGTATTTT. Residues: CASSTYSGRAEDTQYF.

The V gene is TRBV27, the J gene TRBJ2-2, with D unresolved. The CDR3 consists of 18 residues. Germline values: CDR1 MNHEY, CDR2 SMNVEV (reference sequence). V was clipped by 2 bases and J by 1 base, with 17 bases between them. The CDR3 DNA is TGTGCCAGCAGTTTAATTCGTTCGGTGTCCGGGAACACCGGGGAGCTGTTTTTT. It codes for CASSLIRSVSGNTGELFF.

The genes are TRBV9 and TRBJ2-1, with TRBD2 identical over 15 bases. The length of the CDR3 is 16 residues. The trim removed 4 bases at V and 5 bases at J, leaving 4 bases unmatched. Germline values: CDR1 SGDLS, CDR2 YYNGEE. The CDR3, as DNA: TGTGCCAGCAGCTTGCGGACTAGCGGGAGGGACAATGAGCAGTTCTTC. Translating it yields CASSLRTSGRDNEQFF. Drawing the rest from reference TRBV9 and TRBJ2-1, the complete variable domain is DSGVTQTPKHLITATGQRVTLRCSPRSGDLSVYWYQQSLDQGLQFLIQYYNGEERAKGNILERFSAQQFPDLHSELNLSSLELGDSALYFCASSLRTSGRDNEQFFGPGTRLTVL.

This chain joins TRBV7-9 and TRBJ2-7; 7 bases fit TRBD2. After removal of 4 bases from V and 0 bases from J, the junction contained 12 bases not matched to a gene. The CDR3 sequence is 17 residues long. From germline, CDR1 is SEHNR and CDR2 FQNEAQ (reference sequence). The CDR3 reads CASSWPRFRGDSYEQYF. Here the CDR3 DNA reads TGTGCCAGCAGCTGGCCGAGATTTCGGGGGGACTCCTACGAGCAGTACTTC.

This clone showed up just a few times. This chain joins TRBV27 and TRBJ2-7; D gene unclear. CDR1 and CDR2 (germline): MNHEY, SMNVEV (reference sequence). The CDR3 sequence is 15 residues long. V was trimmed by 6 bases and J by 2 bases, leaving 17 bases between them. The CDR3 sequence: CASRTDMKTPYEQYF. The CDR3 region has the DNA TGTGCCAGCAGAACCGACATGAAAACGCCCTACGAGCAGTACTTC.

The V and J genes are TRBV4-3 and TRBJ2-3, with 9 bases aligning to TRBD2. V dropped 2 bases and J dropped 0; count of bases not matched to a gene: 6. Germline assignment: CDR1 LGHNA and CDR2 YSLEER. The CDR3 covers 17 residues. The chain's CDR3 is CASSQLYAGGSTDTQYF. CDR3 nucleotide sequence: TGCGCCAGCAGCCAACTATATGCGGGAGGGAGCACAGATACGCAGTATTTT.

CDR3 DNA sequence: TGCGCCAGCAGTGGCGGTTTGGTGAACACTGAAGCTTTCTTT. It codes for CASSGGLVNTEAFF. The chain recombines TRBV10-2 with TRBJ1-1; unclear D gene. Germline-derived CDR1 and CDR2 are WSHSY and SAAADI. With 4 bases removed from V and 0 bases from J, the gap between germline ends came to 9 bases. The CDR3 has 14 amino acids.

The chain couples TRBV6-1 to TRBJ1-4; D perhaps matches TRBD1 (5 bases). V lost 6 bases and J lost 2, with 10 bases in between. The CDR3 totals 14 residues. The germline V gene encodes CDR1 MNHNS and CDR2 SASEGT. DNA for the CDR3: TGTGCCAGCAGGGGGGGGAGCACTAATGAAAAACTGTTTTTT. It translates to CASRGGSTNEKLFF.

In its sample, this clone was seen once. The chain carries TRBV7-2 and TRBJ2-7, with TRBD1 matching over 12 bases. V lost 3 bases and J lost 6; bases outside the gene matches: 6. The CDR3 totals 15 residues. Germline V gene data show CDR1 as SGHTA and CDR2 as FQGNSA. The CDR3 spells CASSFKGQGAGEQYF. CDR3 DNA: TGTGCCAGCAGCTTTAAGGGACAGGGGGCGGGCGAGCAGTACTTC.

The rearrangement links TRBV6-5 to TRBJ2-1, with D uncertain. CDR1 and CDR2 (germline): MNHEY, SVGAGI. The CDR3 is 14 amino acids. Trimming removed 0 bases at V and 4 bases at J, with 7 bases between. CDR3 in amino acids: CASSYSDEYNEQFF. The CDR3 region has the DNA TGTGCCAGCAGTTACTCGGACGAGTACAATGAGCAGTTCTTC.

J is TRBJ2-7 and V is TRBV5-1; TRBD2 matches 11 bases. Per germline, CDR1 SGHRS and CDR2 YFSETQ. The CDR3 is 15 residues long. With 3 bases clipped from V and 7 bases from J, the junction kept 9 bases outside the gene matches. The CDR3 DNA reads TGCGCCAGCAGCTGGACCCCTAGCGGGAGGTGGGAGCAGTACTTC. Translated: CASSWTPSGRWEQYF.

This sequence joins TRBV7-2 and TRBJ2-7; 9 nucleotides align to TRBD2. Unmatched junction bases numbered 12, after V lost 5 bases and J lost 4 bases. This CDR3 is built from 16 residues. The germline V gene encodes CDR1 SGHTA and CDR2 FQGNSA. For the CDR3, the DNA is TGTGCCAGCAGCCCCCCTGGCGGGAGGGCTTGGTACGAGCAGTACTTC. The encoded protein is CASSPPGGRAWYEQYF. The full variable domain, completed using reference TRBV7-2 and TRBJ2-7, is GAGVSQSPSNKVTEKGKDVELRCDPISGHTALYWYRQSLGQGLEFLIYFQGNSAPDKSGLPSDRFSAERTGGSVSTLTIQRTQQEDSAVYLCASSPPGGRAWYEQYFGPGTRLTVT.

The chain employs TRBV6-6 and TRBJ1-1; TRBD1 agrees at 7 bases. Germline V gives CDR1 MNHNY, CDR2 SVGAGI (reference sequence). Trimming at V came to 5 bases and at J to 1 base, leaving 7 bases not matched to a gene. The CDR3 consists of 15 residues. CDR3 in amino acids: CASSPAGQQNTEAFF. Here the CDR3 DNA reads TGTGCCAGCAGTCCAGCGGGACAGCAGAACACTGAAGCTTTCTTT.

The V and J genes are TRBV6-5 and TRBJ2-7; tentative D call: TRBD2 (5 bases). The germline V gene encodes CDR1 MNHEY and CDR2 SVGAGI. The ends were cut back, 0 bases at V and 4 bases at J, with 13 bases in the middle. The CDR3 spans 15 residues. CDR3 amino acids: CASSYSFDWTYEQYF. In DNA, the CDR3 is TGTGCCAGCAGTTACTCATTCGACTGGACTTACGAGCAGTACTTC.

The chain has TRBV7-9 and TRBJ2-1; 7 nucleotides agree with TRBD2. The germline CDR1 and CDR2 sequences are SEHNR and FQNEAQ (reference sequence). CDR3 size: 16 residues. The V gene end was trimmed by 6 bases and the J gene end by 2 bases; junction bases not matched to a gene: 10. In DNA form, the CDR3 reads TGTGCCAGCAGACAACGGGGGGAGAGTCCCTACAATGAGCAGTTCTTC. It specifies CASRQRGESPYNEQFF. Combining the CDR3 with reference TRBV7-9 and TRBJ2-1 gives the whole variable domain DTGVSQNPRHKITKRGQNVTFRCDPISEHNRLYWYRQTLGQGPEFLTYFQNEAQLEKSRLLSDRFSAERPKGSFSTLEIQRTEQGDSAMYLCASRQRGESPYNEQFFGPGTRLTVL.